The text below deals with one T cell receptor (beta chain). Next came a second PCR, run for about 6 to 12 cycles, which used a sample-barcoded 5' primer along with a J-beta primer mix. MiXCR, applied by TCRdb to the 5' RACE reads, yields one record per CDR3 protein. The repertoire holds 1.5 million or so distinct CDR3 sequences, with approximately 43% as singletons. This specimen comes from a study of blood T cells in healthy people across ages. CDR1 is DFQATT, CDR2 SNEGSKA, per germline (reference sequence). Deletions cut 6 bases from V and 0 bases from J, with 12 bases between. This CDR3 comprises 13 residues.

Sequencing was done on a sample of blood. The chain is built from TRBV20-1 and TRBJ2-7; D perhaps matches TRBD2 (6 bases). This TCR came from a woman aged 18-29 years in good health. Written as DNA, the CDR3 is TGCAGTGCGAGACGGGACTTCTCCTACGAGCAGTACTTC. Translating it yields CSARRDFSYEQYF.